Following are 20 T cell receptor beta chains from one sample sequenced in a study of blood T cell repertoires in COVID-19. Some clones are missing from TCRdb's copy, which holds only in-frame ones; the method was immunoSEQ multiplex PCR. The table has over 100,000 clones, 75% to 90% seen once. Material: peripheral blood. These receptors were taken from a man in his sixties with acute or convalescent COVID-19.

The V and J genes are TRBV7-9 and TRBJ2-7; a weak D match, TRBD1 (5 bases). This CDR3 spans 13 amino acids. The ends were cut back, 1 base at V and 5 bases at J, with 9 bases in the middle. Germline CDR1 is SEHNR and CDR2 is FQNEAQ (reference sequence). The CDR3 nucleotides read TGTGCCAGCAGCTTAGACGGCAGGGACGAGCAGTACGTC. Its protein is CASSLDGRDEQYV.

V gene TRBV10-3 combines with J gene TRBJ1-3, with no clear D. V was clipped by 7 bases and J by 4 bases, with 5 bases between them. CDR1 is ENHRY, CDR2 SYGVKD, per germline. The CDR3 has 11 amino acids. Here the CDR3 DNA reads TGTGCCATCATGGAGGGAAACACCATATATTTT. Its protein is CAIMEGNTIYF.

CDR3 region: CASSRDSQETQYF. CDR3 DNA sequence: TGTGCCAGCAGCCGGGACTCACAAGAGACCCAGTACTTC. The V gene is TRBV6-5, the J gene TRBJ2-5; TRBD2 is a possible D gene (6 bases). The germline V and J ends were trimmed by 6 bases and 2 bases, with 10 bases remaining between them. The V gene's germline CDR1 is MNHEY and CDR2 SVGAGI. The CDR3 length is 13 residues.

The chain joins TRBV15 to TRBJ2-7; 10 bases fit TRBD2. CDR3 length: 15 residues. Germline CDR1 reads LNHNV; CDR2 reads YYDKDF (reference sequence). V shed 1 base and J 3 bases; nucleotides not matched to a gene: 3. The CDR3 DNA follows: TGTGCCACCAGCAGAGGGCTAGCGGGGGACTACGAGCAGTACGTC. It codes for CATSRGLAGDYEQYV.

The chain is built from TRBV28 and TRBJ2-5; TRBD1 aligns across 7 bases. Germline V gives CDR1 MDHEN, CDR2 SYDVKM. Trimming removed 10 bases from V and 4 bases from J; junction bases left unmatched: 6. CDR3 length equals 12 residues. CDR3 DNA sequence: TGTGCCATCCGACAGGGTCGAGAGACCCAGTACTTC. This encodes CAIRQGRETQYF.

The J gene is TRBJ1-4, the V gene TRBV5-4; D might be TRBD1 (6 bases). This CDR3 has 15 residues. Germline assignment: CDR1 SGHNT and CDR2 YYREEE (reference sequence). V lost 0 bases to trimming and J lost 4 bases, with 10 bases between them. In DNA, the CDR3 is TGTGCCAGCAGCTTGGAAAGGGGGTTTAATGAAAAACTGTTTTTT. Its translation: CASSLERGFNEKLFF.

The chain has TRBV5-1 and TRBJ1-2; a possible D gene is TRBD1 (5 bases). The CDR3 runs 14 residues. CDR1 and CDR2 from the germline V gene are SGHRS and YFSETQ. V was clipped by 1 base and J by 3 bases, with 10 bases between them. CDR3 DNA: TGCGCCAGCAGCTTGAGTCAGGGTGACTATGGCTACACCTTC. It is translated as CASSLSQGDYGYTF. Variable domain in full (rest from reference TRBV5-1 and TRBJ1-2): KAGVTQTPRYLIKTRGQQVTLSCSPISGHRSVSWYQQTPGQGLQFLFEYFSETQRNKGNFPGRFSGRQFSNSRSEMNVSTLELGDSALYLCASSLSQGDYGYTFGSGTRLTVV.

This rearrangement joins TRBV28 to TRBJ2-2; no clear D. The CDR3 contains 18 residues. Looked up from germline, CDR1 is MDHEN and CDR2 is SYDVKM. Trimming stripped 6 bases from V and 4 bases from J, with 24 bases between. CDR3 nucleotide sequence: TGTGCCAGCAGCCCAACGCTTCTGGGCAAAAGAAGCACCGGGGAGCTGTTTTTT. Its protein product is CASSPTLLGKRSTGELFF.

The chain employs TRBV5-1 and TRBJ2-7; 9 positions agree with TRBD2. J was trimmed by 3 bases and V by 2 bases; bases with no gene match: 3. The CDR3 has 14 residues. Germline assignment: CDR1 SGHRS and CDR2 YFSETQ. The CDR3: CASSFTSGYYEQYF. In DNA form, the CDR3 reads TGCGCCAGCAGCTTCACTAGCGGGTACTACGAGCAGTACTTC.

The count of this clone is one. This rearrangement joins TRBV4-1 to TRBJ1-1, with unresolved D. Germline V gene sequence: CDR1 MGHRA, CDR2 YSYEKL. The CDR3 is 14 residues long. Trimming shortened V by 1 base and J by 2 bases, and 8 bases separated the two germline ends. CDR3 protein: CASSQVGRNTEAFF. The DNA of the CDR3 is TGCGCCAGCAGCCAAGTTGGGAGAAACACTGAAGCTTTCTTT.

Turning to this clone: The sample has other DNA sequences that encode this CDR3 too. This chain uses TRBV9 with TRBJ1-2, with TRBD1 matching over 9 bases. The CDR3 has 14 amino acids. Trimming removed 2 bases from V and 2 bases from J; junction bases left unmatched: 1. Germline CDR1 and CDR2: SGDLS and YYNGEE. CDR3 DNA sequence: TGTGCCAGCAGCGTTGGACAGGGGAACTATGGCTACACCTTC. Encoded protein: CASSVGQGNYGYTF.

CDR3 nucleotides: TGTGCCAGCAGTTCCAGCGGACAGGGGAATCGGGAGACCCAGTACTTC. This translates into CASSSSGQGNRETQYF. J is TRBJ2-5 and V is TRBV28; 9 nucleotides match TRBD1. This CDR3 has 16 residues. After removal of 4 bases from V and 5 bases from J, the junction contained 11 bases not matched to a gene. In germline, CDR1 is MDHEN, CDR2 SYDVKM.

The V gene is TRBV5-4, the J gene TRBJ2-3, with 10 bases identical to TRBD2. This CDR3 spans 20 amino acids. The V segment lost 0 bases and the J segment 2 bases; nucleotides outside the gene matches: 15. The germline gives CDR1 SGHNT, CDR2 YYREEE (reference sequence). The CDR3 loop is CASSLVWLAGEKGLTDTQYF. CDR3 nucleotides: TGTGCCAGCAGCTTGGTTTGGCTAGCGGGAGAAAAAGGGCTCACAGATACGCAGTATTTT. The complete variable domain, with remaining parts taken from reference TRBV5-4 and TRBJ2-3, reads ETGVTQSPTHLIKTRGQQVTLRCSSQSGHNTVSWYQQALGQGPQFIFQYYREEENGRGNFPPRFSGLQFPNYSSELNVNALELDDSALYLCASSLVWLAGEKGLTDTQYFGPGTRLTVL.

This chain uses TRBV5-6 with TRBJ2-5, with TRBD1 as a possible D gene (6 bases). Germline V gene sequence: CDR1 SGHDT, CDR2 YYEEEE. V lost 4 bases to trimming and J lost 2 bases, with 15 bases between them. This CDR3 spans 15 amino acids. CDR3 in amino acids: CASSAKQGIQETQYF. CDR3 coding DNA: TGTGCCAGCAGCGCCAAACAGGGAATACAAGAGACCCAGTACTTC.

V gene TRBV15 combines with J gene TRBJ1-4; D unresolved. Trimming removed 0 bases at V and 11 bases at J, with 7 bases between. The CDR3 is 12 amino acids. Germline V CDR1 and CDR2: LNHNV, YYDKDF (reference sequence). CDR3 sequence (DNA): TGTGCCACCAGCAGAGATACGGGGAAACTGTTTTTT. Its translation: CATSRDTGKLFF.

The V call is TRBV19, the J call TRBJ2-2; D is uncertain. Germline CDR1 is LNHDA and CDR2 is SQIVND (reference sequence). V was clipped by 6 bases and J by 5 bases, with 25 bases between them. CDR3 length equals 18 residues. The CDR3 spells CASSTSPSGYGGTGELFF. For the CDR3, the DNA is TGTGCCAGTAGCACATCCCCCTCGGGTTACGGTGGGACCGGGGAGCTGTTTTTT.

This clone was detected only a few times. The J gene is TRBJ2-7, the V gene TRBV5-1, with no clear D. CDR1 and CDR2 from the germline V gene are SGHRS and YFSETQ. The CDR3 runs 15 residues. The V gene lost 4 bases and the J gene lost 1 base, with 15 bases spanning the gap. The CDR3: CASSPTERLSYEQYF. The CDR3 DNA sequence: TGCGCCAGCAGCCCGACTGAAAGACTGTCCTACGAGCAGTACTTC.

This clone has more than one count but fewer than ten. V gene TRBV18 combines with J gene TRBJ1-4; 7 bases agree with TRBD1. The CDR3 has 15 amino acids. V shed 3 bases, J shed 4 bases, and the junction held 5 bases outside the gene matches. Germline V gives CDR1 KGHSH, CDR2 LQKENI. CDR3 sequence reads: CASSPVDRINEKLFF. CDR3 in DNA: TGTGCCAGCTCACCGGTGGACAGGATTAATGAAAAACTGTTTTTT.

The chain carries TRBV6-4 and TRBJ1-2; 9 bases are a match to TRBD1. In germline, CDR1 is MRHNA, CDR2 SNTAGT. V shed 6 bases, J shed 4 bases, and the junction held 21 bases outside the gene matches. The CDR3 extends over 19 amino acids. The CDR3 DNA reads TGTGCCAGCAGGGACACAACAGGGGGACAGGGCCTTATCGGCTATGGCTACACCTTC. Its protein is CASRDTTGGQGLIGYGYTF.

J is TRBJ1-2 and V is TRBV2; D not certain. The germline gives CDR1 SNHLY, CDR2 FYNNEI. V was cut by 2 bases and J by 1 base, with 17 bases left in between. The CDR3 sequence is 17 residues long. The CDR3 loop reads CASSEFDGGIDNYGYTF. The DNA of the CDR3 is TGTGCCAGCAGTGAATTTGACGGCGGAATTGATAACTATGGCTACACCTTC.